The TCR beta chain under discussion was sequenced for a study of T cells after yellow fever vaccination. Notes on the study in general: The secondary response was weaker but peaked faster, day 5 versus 15.

This clonotype has a count of ten or more. As yet, its antigen is unknown. Germline lookup yields CDR1 DFQATT and CDR2 SNEGSKA (reference sequence). Deletions cut 6 bases from V and 3 bases from J, with 13 bases between. The CDR3 extends over 13 amino acids. TCRdb analysed the 5' RACE reads with MiXCR anew, one entry per CDR3 protein. The table lists about 140,000 distinct CDR3 sequences, over 7% of them singletons. This rearrangement joins TRBV20-1 to TRBJ2-3; D may be TRBD2 (6 bases). The receptor comes from a man between 25 and 39 years old who received the YFV17D yellow fever vaccine. The sample was CD4+ T cells sorted from PBMCs, taken 5 days after the yellow fever booster vaccination. Here the CDR3 reads CSARTTTTDTQYF. The CDR3 DNA reads as TGCAGTGCAAGGACTACTACTACAGATACGCAGTATTTT.